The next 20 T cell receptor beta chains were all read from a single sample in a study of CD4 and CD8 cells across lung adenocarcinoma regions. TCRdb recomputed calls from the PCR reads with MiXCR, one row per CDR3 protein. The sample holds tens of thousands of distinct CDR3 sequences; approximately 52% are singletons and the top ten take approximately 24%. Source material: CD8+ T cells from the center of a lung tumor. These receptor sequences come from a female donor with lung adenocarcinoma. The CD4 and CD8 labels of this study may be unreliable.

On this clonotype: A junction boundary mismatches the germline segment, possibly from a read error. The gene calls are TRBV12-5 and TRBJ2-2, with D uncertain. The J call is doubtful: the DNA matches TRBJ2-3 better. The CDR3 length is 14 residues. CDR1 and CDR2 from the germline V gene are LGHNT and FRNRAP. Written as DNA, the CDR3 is TGTGCTAGTGGCCCAGGTGTGGGCACAGAGACGCAGTATTTT. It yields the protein CASGPGVGTETQYF.

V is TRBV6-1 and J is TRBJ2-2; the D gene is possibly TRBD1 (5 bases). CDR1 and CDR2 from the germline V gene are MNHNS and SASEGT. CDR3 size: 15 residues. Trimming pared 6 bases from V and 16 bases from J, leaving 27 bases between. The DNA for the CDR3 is TGTGCCAGCAGGGACCCCGCTATGAACACAGGTACGCAGTTTTTT. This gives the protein CASRDPAMNTGTQFF.

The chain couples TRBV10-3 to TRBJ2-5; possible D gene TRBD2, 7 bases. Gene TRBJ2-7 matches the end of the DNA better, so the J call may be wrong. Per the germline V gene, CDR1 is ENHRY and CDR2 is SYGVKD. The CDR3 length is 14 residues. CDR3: CAINQGGVTYEQYF. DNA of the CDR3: TGTGCCATCAACCAAGGGGGGGTCACCTACGAGCAGTACTTC.

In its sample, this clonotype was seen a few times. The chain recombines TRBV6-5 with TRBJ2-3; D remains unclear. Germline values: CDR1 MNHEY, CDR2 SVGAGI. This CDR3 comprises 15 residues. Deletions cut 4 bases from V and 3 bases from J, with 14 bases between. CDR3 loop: CASSSTPEATDTQYF. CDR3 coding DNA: TGTGCCAGCAGTTCGACCCCGGAAGCGACAGATACGCAGTATTTT.

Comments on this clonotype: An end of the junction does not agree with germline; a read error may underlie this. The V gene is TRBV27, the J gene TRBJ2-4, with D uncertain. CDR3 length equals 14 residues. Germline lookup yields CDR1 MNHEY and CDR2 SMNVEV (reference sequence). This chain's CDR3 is CASGRLRGKNTQYF. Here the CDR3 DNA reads TGTGCCAGCGGGCGGCTTCGAGGCAAAAACACGCAGTACTTT.

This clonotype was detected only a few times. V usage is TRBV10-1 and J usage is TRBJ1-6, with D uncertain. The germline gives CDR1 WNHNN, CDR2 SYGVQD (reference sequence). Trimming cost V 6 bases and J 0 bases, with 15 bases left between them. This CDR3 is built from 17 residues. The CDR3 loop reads CASRTEVSSSYNSPLHF. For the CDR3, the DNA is TGCGCCAGCAGAACCGAAGTATCGAGCTCCTATAATTCACCCCTCCACTTT.

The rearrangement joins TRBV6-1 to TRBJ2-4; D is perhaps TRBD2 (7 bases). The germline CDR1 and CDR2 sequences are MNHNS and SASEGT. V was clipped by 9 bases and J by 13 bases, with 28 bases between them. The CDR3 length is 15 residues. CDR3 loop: CARGGGGGAKDTQYF. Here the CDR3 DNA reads TGTGCCAGGGGTGGCGGGGGCGGTGCCAAAGACACCCAGTACTTC.

The CDR3 region is CASSAEIIGDTQYF. In DNA, the CDR3 is TGTGCCAGCTCGGCGGAGATAATAGGAGATACGCAGTATTTT. The chain combines TRBV6-1 with TRBJ2-3; D ambiguous. V lost 8 bases and J lost 5, with 17 bases in between. The CDR3 is made up of 14 amino acids. Germline assignment: CDR1 MNHNS and CDR2 SASEGT.

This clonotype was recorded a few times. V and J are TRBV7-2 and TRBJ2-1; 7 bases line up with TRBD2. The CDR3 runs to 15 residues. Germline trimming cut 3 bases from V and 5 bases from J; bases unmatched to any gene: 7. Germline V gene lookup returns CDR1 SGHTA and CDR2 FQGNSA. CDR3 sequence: CASSLRGNMNNEQFF. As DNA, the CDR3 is TGTGCCAGCAGCTTGCGGGGGAATATGAACAATGAGCAGTTCTTC.

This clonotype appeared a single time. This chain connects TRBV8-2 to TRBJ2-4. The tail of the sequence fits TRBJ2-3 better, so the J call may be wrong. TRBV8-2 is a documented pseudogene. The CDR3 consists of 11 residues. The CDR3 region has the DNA TGTGGCAGGTGTCCCCAAAACACGCAGTATTTT. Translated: CGRCPQNTQYF.

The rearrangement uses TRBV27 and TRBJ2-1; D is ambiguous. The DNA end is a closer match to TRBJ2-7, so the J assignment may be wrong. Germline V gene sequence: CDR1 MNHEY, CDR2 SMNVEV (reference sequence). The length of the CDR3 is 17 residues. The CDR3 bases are TGTGCCAGCAGTTCCCCACTTTTCGGCCCCTCCCAAGATACGCAGTACTTC. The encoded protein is CASSSPLFGPSQDTQYF.

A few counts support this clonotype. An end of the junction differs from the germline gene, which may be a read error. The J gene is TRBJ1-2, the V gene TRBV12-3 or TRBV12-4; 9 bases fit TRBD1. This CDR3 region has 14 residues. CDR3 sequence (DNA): TGTGCCAGCAGCTTAGGACAGGGGAGGGGTGGCTACACCTTC. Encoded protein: CASSLGQGRGGYTF.

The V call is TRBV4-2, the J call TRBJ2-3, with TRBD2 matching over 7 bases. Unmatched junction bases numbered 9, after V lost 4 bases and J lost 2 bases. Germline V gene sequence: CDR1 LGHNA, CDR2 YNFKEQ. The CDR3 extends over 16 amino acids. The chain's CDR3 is CASSPAGGSNTDTQYF. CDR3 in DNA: TGTGCCAGCAGCCCCGCGGGCGGGAGTAACACAGATACGCAGTATTTT.

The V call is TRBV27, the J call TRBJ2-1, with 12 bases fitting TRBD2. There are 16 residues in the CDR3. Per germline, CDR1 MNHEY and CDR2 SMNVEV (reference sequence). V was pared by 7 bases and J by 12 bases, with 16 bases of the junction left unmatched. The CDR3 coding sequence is TGTGCCAGCATCGCCCCGCGGACTAGCGGGACTGATGCGCAGTTCTTC. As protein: CASIAPRTSGTDAQFF.

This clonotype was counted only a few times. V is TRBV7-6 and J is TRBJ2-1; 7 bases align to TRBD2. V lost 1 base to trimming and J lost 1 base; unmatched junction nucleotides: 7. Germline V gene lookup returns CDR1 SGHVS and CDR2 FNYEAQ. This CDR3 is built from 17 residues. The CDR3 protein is CASSLESAGVSYNEQFF. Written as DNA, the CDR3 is TGTGCCAGCAGCTTAGAGTCGGCGGGAGTGTCCTACAATGAGCAGTTCTTC.

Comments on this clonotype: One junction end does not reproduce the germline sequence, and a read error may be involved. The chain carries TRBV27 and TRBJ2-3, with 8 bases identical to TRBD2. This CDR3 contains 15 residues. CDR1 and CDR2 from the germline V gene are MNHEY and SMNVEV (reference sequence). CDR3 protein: CASTGGGRSANTQYF. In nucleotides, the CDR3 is TGTGCCAGCACCGGGGGGGGGAGATCCGCAAATACGCAGTACTTT.

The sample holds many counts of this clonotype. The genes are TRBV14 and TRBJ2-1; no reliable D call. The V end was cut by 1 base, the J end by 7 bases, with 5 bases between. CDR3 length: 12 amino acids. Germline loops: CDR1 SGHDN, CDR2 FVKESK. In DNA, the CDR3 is TGTGCCAGCAGCCAAGTGGTAAATGAGCAGTTCTTC. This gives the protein CASSQVVNEQFF.

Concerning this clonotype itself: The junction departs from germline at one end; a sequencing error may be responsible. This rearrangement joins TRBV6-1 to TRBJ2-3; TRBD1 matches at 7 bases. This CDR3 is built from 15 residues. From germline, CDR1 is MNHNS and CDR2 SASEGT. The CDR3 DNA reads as TGTGCCAGCAAAGCAGCGGTAGGGGGCACAGAGACGCAGTATTTT. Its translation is CASKAAVGGTETQYF.

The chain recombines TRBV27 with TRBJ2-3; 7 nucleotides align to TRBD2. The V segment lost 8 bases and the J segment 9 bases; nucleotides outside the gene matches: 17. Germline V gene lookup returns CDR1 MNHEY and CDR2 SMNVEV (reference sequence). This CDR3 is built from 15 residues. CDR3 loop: CASGAGGRAKNTQYF. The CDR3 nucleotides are TGTGCCAGCGGTGCTGGCGGGAGAGCCAAAAACACGCAGTATTTT.

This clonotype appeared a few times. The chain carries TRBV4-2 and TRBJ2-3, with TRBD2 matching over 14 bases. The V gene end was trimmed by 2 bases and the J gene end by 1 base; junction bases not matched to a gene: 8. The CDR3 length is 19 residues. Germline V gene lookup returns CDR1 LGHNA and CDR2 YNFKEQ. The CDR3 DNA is TGTGCCAGCAGCCAAAAGGGACTAGCGGGAGTGGGAGGCACAGATACGCAGTATTTT. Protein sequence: CASSQKGLAGVGGTDTQYF.